This TCR beta chain emerged from a study of blood T cell repertoires in COVID-19 (dated by TCRdb to the early 2020s). Describing the broader study: Collaborator samples came from the United States, Italy and Spain and covered acute and convalescent phases of COVID-19. The material from the prospective study consisted of cDNA or gDNA derived from T cells, B-cell-depleted T cells, or PBMCs. Deeply sampled blood TCRbeta repertoires from subjects exposed to, actively infected with, or recovered from COVID-19 were included in the dataset. A freely available public database, intended as a resource for researchers studying the immune response to SARS-CoV-2, is where the repertoires were released. The samples were drawn from the first 160 participants of the ongoing ImmuneRACE study and from roughly 1,300 subjects provided by 6 global collaborators. The sample metadata nearly always contained a de-identified subject ID, COVID-19 status, age in years and sex. Where HLA class I and class II types were available, the types were taken from metadata supplied by the sample provider, not from assay-based typing. What the research found in general, with its limitations: The amount of clinical and demographic metadata varied by source and participant and was provided uncurated.

Participants in the prospective study were aged about 18 to 95 years, lived in 24 United States geographic areas, and enrolled through a virtual design. To assign participants to cohorts, the prospective study relied on clinical history that participants themselves reported in a screening survey and a study questionnaire. Exposed participants had been in contact, within 2 weeks of entering the study, with a person who had a PCR-confirmed or clinician-diagnosed case of COVID-19. Mobile phlebotomists in the prospective study collected whole blood, serum and a nasopharyngeal or oropharyngeal swab from every participant. Participants in the prospective study had the option to provide additional blood draws and questionnaires over a 2-month period. Prospective study blood samples were shipped either frozen or at room temperature before DNA extraction. TCRbeta CDR3 regions were amplified from genomic DNA by means of the immunoSEQ Assay, a bias-controlled multiplex PCR. The original pipeline was this. The number of nucleated cells in each sample was estimated from the amplification of reference gene primers within the assay. Sequence reads were collapsed and filtered to measure the absolute abundance of every unique TCRbeta CDR3 rearrangement. For each sample, productive Simpson clonality was calculated as the square root of Simpson's diversity index across productive rearrangements. TCRdb obtained this table from immuneACCESS and retained in-frame rearrangements with V and J assigned. These tables miss some clones; where compared with another copy, unresolved V genes account for less than half of the shortfall, and the remainder is unexplained. D and trimming were read from the DNA, whereas the V and J calls and clone size are those reported in that table. The sample profile shows about 150,000 clones; about nine tenths of them were found once. Jointly, the top ten make up roughly 3.9% of the sample.

Of note for this clone: Its antigen target is currently unknown. No base-level quality is on record; no much larger clone is a single base apart.

Input material: PBMCs or T cells enriched from blood (not recorded which). This clonotype was sampled from a woman in her 40s who had been exposed to COVID-19.

The nucleotide sequence reads as follows: TGTGCCAGCAGTTTCGGGGGGAACACTGTGGGAGCTTTCTTT. The encoded protein is CASSFGGNTVGAFF. This chain is built from TRBV27 and TRBJ1-1; tentative D gene TRBD1, with 5 bases matching. From a lookup of the germline V gene (reference sequence), CDR1 and CDR2 are MNHEY and SMNVEV. V sheds 3 bases and J sheds 10 bases, leaving 18 bases between their ends. The cysteine opens and the phenylalanine closes a CDR3 of 14 amino acids. Here the CDR3 DNA is all that survives: 42 bases in frame from base 1.